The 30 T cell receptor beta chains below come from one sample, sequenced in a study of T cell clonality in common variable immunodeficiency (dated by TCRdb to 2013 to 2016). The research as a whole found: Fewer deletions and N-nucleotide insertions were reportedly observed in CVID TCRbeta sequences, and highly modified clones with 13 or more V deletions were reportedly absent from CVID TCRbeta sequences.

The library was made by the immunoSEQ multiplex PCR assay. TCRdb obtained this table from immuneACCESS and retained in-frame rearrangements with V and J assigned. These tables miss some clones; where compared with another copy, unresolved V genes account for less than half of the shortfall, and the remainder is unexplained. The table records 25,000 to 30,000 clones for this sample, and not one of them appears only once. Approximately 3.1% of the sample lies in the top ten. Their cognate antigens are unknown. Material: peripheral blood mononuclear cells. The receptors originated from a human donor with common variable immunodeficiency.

The DNA read from the CDR3 is TGTGCCAGCAGCCCGGGGGACAGGAGACCC. It specifies CASSPGDRRP. The entire CDR3 protein is CASSPGDRRPLHF. J is TRBJ1-6 and V is TRBV7-3; 8 bases map to TRBD1. The sequenced fragment ends 3 residues before the CDR3 boundary, so the rest is inferred from the germline J gene. The V gene's germline CDR1 is SGHTA and CDR2 FQGTGA. The ends lost 5 bases at V and 12 bases at J; junction bases unmatched: 6. The CDR3 consists of 13 residues.

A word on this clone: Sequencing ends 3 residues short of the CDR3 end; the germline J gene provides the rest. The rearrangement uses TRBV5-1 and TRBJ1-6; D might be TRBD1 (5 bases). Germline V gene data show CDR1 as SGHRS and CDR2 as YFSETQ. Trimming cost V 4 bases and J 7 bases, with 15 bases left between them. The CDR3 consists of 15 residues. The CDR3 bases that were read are TGCGCCAGCAGCCCGGGGGGAGGGAACAATTCACCC. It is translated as CASSPGGGNNSP. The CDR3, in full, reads CASSPGGGNNSPLHF.

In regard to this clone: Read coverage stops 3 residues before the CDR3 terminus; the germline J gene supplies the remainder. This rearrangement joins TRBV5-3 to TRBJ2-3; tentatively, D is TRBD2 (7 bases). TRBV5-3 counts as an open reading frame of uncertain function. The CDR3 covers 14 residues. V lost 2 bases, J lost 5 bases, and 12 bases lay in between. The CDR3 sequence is CARSFSGEGDTQYF. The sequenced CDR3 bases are TGTGCCAGAAGCTTCTCAGGGGAGGGAGATACG.

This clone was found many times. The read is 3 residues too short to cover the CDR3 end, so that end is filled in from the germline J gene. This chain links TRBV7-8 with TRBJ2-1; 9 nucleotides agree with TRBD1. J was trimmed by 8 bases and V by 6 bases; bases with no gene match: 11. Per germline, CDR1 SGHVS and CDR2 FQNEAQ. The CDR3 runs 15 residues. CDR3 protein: CASSSHGTGRHEQFF. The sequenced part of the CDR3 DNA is TGTGCCAGCAGTTCCCACGGGACAGGGCGTCATGAG. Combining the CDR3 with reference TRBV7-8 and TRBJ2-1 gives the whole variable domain GAGVSQSPRYKVAKRGQDVALRCDPISGHVSLFWYQQALGQGPEFLTYFQNEAQLDKSGLPSDRFFAERPEGSVSTLKIQRTQQEDSAVYLCASSSHGTGRHEQFFGPGTRLTVL.

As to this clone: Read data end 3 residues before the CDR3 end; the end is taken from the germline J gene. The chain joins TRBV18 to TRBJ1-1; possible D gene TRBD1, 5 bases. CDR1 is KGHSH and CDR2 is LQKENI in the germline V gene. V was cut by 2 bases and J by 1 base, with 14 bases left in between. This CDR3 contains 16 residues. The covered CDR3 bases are TGTGCCAGCTCACCAATCCCCGACAGCCAGAACACTGAA. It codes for CASSPIPDSQNTE. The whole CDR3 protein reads CASSPIPDSQNTEAFF.

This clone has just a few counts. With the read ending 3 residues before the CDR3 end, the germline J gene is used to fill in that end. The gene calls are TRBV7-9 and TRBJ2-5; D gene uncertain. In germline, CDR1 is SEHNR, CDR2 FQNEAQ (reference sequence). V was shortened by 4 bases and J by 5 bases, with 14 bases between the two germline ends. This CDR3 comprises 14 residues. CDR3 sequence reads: CASSSTRLAETQYF. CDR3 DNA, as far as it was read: TGTGCCAGCAGCTCAACCAGGCTGGCGGAGACC.

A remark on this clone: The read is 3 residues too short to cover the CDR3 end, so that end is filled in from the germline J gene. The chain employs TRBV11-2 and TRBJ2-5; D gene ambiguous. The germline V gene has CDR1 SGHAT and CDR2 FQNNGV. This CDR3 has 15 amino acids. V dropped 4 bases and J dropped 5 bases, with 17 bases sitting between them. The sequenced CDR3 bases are TGTGCCAGCAGCTCCCTTTTGGTAGAGAAGGAGACC. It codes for CASSSLLVEKET. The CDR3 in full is CASSSLLVEKETQYF.

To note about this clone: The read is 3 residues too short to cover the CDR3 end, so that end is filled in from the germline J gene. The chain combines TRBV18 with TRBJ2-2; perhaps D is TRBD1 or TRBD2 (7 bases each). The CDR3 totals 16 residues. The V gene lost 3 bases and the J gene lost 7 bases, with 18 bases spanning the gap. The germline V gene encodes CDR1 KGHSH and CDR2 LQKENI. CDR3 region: CASSPREGAYVGELFF. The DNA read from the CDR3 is TGTGCCAGCTCACCTAGGGAGGGGGCCTACGTCGGGGAG.

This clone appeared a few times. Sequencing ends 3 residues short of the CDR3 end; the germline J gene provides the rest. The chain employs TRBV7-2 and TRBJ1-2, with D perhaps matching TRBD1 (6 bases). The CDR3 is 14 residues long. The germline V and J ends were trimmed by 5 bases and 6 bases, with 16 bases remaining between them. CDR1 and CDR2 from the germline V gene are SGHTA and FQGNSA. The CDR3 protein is CASSTSTGSHGYTF. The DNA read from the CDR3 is TGTGCCAGCAGCACCTCGACAGGCTCCCATGGC.

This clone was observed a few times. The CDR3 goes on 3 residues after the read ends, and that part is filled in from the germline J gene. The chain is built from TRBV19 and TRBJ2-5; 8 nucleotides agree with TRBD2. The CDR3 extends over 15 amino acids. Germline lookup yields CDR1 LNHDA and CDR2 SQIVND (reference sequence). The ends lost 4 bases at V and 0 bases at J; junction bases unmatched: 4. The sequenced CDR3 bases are TGTGCCAGTAGTACCGGGACTAGAAACCAAGAGACC. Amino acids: CASSTGTRNQET. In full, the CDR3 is CASSTGTRNQETQYF.

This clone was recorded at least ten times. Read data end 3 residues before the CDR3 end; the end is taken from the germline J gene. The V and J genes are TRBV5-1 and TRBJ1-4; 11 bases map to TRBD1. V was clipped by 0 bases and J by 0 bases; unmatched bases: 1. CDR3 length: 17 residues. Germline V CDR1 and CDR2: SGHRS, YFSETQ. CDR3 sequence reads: CASSLGDRGATNEKLFF. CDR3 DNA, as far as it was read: TGCGCCAGCAGCTTGGGGGACAGGGGGGCAACTAATGAAAAA.

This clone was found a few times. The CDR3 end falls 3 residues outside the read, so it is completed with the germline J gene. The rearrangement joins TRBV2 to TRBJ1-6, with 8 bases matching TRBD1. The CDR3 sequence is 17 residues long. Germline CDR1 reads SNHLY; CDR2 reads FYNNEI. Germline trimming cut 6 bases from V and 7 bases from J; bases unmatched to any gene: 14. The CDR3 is CASRGIGTGNPNSPLHF. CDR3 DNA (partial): TGTGCCAGCAGGGGGATTGGGACAGGAAACCCCAATTCACCC. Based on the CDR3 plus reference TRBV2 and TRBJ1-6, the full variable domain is EPEVTQTPSHQVTQMGQEVILRCVPISNHLYFYWYRQILGQKVEFLVSFYNNEISEKSEIFDDQFSVERPDGSNFTLKIRSTKLEDSAMYFCASRGIGTGNPNSPLHFGNGTRLTVT.

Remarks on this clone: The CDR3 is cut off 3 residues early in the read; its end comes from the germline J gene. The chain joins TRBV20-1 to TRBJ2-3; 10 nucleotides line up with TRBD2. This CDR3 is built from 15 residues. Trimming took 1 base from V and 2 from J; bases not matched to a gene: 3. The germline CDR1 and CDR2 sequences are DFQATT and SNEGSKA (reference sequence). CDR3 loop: CSARVLAGLTDTQYF. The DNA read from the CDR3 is TGCAGTGCTAGAGTACTAGCGGGGCTCACAGATACG.

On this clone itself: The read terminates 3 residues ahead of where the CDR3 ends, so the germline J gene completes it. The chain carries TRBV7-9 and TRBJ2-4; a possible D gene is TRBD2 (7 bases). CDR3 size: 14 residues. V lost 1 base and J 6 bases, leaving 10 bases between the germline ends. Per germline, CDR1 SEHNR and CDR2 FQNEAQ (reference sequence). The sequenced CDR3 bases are TGTGCCAGCAGCTTAGAGGGGGGGGGAAACATT. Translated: CASSLEGGGNI. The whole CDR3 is CASSLEGGGNIQYF.

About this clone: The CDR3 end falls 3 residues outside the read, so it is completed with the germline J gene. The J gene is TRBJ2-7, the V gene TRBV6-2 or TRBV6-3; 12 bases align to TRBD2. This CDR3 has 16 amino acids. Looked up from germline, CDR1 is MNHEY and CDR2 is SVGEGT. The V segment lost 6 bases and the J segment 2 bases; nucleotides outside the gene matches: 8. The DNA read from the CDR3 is TGTGCCAGCAGACCCTCACTAGCGGGGGGCCCCTACGAG. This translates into CASRPSLAGGPYE. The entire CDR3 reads CASRPSLAGGPYEQYF.

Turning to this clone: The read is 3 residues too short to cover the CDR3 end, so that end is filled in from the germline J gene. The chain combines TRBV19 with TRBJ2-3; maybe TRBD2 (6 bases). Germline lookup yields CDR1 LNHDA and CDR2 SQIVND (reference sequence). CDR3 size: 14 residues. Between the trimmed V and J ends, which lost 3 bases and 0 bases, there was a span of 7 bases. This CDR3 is CASSMGTSTDTQYF. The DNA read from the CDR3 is TGTGCCAGTAGTATGGGGACTAGCACAGATACG. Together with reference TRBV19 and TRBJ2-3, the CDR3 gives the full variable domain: DGGITQSPKYLFRKEGQNVTLSCEQNLNHDAMYWYRQDPGQGLRLIYYSQIVNDFQKGDIAEGYSVSREKKESFPLTVTSAQKNPTAFYLCASSMGTSTDTQYFGPGTRLTVL.

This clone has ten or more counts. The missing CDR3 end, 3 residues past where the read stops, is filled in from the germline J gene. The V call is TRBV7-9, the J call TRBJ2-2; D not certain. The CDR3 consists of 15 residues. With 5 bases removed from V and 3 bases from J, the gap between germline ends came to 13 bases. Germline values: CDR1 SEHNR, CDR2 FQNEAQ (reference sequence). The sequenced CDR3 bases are TGTGCCAGCAGCCCTCACAGCCACGACACCGGGGAG. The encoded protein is CASSPHSHDTGE. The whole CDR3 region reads CASSPHSHDTGELFF.

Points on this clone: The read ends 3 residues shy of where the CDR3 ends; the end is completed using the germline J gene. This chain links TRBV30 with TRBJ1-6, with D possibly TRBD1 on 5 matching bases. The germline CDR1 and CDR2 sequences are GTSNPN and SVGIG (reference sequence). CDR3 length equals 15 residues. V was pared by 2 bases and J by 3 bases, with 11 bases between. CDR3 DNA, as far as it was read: TGTGCCTGGAGTTCCGACAGCCACTATAATTCACCC. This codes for CAWSSDSHYNSP. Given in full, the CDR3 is CAWSSDSHYNSPLHF.

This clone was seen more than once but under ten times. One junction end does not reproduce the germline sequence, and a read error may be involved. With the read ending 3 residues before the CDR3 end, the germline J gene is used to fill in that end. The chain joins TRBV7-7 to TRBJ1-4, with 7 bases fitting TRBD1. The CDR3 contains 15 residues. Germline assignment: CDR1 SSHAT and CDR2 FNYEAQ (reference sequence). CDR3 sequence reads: CASSLRTGANEKLFF. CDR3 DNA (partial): TGTGCTAGCAGCTTGCGGACAGGCGCTAATGAAAAA.

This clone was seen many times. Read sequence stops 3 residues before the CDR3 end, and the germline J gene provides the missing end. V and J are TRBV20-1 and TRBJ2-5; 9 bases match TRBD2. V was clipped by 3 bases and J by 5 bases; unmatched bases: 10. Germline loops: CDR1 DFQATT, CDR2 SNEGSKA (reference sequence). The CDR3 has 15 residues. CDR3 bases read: TGCAGTGCTAGCAGAAGGCGGGGGGGCGGGGAGACC. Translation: CSASRRRGGGET. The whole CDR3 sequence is CSASRRRGGGETQYF.

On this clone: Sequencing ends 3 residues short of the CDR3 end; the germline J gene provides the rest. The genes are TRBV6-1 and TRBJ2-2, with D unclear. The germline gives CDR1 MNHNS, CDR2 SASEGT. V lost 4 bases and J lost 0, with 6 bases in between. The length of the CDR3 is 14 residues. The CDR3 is CASSGTANTGELFF. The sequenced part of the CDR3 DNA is TGTGCCAGCAGTGGCACAGCGAACACCGGGGAG.

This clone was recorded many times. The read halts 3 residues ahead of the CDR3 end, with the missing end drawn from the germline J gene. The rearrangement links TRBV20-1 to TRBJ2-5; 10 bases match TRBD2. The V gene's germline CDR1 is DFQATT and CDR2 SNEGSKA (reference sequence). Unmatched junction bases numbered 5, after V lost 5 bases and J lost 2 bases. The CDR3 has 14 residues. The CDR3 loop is CSARKAGGQETQYF. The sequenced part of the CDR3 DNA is TGCAGTGCTCGTAAAGCGGGGGGGCAAGAGACC.

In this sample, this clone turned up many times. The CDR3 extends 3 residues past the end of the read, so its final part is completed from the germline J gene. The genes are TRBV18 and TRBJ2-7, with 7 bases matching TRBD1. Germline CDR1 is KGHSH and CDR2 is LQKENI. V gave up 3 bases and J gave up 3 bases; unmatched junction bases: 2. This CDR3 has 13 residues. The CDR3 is CASSPGQSYEQYF. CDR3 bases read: TGTGCCAGCTCACCGGGACAGAGCTACGAG. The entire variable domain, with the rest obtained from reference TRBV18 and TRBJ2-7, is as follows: NAGVMQNPRHLVRRRGQEARLRCSPMKGHSHVYWYRQLPEEGLKFMVYLQKENIIDESGMPKERFSAEFPKEGPSILRIQQVVRGDSAAYFCASSPGQSYEQYFGPGTRLTVT.

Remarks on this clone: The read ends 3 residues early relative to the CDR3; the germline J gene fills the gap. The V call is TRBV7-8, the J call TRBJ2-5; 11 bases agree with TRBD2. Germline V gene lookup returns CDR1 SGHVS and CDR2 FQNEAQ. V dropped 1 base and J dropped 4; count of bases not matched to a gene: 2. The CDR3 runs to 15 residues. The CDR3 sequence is CASSLVAGGRETQYF. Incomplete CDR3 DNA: TGTGCCAGCAGCTTAGTAGCGGGGGGGCGAGAGACC.

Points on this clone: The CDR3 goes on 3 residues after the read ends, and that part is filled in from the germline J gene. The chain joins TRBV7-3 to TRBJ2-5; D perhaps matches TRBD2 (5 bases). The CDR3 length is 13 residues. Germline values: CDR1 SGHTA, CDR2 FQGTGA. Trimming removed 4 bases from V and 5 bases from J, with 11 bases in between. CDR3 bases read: TGTGCCAGCAGCTCCGGGCGCGGGGAGACC. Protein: CASSSGRGET. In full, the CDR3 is CASSSGRGETQYF.

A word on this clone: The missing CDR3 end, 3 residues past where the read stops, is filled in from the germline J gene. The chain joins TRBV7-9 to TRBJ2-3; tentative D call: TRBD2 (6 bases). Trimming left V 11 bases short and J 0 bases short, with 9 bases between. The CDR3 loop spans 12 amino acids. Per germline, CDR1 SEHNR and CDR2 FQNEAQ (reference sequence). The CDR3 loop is CALGGSTDTQYF. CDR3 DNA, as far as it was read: TGTGCCTTGGGGGGTAGCACAGATACG.

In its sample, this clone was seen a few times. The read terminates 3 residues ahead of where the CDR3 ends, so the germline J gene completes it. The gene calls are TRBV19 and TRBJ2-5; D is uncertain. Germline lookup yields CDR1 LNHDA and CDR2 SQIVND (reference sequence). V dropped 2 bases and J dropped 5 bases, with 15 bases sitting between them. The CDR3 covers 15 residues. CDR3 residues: CASSIRVVAVETQYF. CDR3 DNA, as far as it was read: TGTGCCAGTAGTATACGGGTGGTCGCGGTGGAGACC.

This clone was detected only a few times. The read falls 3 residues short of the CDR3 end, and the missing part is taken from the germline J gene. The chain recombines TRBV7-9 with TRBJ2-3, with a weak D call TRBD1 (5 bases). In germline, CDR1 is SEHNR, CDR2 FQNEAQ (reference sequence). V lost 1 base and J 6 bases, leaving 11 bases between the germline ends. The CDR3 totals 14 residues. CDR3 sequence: CASSLGGGGDTQYF. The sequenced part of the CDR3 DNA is TGTGCCAGCAGCTTAGGGGGCGGTGGGGATACG.

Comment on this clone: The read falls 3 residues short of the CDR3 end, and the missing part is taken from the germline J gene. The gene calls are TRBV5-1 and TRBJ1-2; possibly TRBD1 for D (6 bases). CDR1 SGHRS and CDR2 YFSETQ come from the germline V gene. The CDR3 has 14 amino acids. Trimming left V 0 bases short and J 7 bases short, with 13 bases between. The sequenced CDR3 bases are TGCGCCAGCAGCTTGGAAGTCGGGACACCTGGC. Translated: CASSLEVGTPG. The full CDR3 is CASSLEVGTPGYTF. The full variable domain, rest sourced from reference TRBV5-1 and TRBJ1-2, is KAGVTQTPRYLIKTRGQQVTLSCSPISGHRSVSWYQQTPGQGLQFLFEYFSETQRNKGNFPGRFSGRQFSNSRSEMNVSTLELGDSALYLCASSLEVGTPGYTFGSGTRLTVV.

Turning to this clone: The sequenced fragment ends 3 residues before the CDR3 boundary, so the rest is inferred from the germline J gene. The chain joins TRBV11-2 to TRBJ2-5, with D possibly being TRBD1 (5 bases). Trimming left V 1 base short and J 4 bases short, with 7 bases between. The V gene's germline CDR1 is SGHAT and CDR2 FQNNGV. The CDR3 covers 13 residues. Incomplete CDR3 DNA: TGTGCCAGCAGCTTAGGGACAAGAGAGACC. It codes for CASSLGTRET. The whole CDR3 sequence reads CASSLGTRETQYF.